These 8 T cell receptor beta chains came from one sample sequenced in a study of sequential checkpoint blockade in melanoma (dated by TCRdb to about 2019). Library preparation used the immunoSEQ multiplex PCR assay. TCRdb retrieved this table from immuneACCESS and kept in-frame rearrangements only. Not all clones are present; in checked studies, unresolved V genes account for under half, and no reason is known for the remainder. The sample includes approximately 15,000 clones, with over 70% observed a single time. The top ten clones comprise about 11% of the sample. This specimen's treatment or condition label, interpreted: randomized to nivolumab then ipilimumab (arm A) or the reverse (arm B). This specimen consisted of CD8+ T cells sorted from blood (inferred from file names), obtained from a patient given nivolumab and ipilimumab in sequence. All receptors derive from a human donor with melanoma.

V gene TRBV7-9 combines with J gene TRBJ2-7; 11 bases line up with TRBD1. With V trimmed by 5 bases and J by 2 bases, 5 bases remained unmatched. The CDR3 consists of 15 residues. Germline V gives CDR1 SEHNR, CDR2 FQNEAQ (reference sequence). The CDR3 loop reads CASSPRTGGPYEQYF. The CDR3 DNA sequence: TGTGCCAGCAGCCCGAGGACAGGGGGCCCCTACGAGCAGTACTTC.

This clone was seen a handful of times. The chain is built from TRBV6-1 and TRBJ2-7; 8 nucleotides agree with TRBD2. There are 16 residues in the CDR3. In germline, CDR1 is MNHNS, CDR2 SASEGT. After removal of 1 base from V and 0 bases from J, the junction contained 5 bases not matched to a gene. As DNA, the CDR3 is TGTGCCAGCAGTGAAGGTGGCGGGAGGTACTCCTACGAGCAGTACTTC. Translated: CASSEGGGRYSYEQYF.

CDR3 protein: CASSQREGGPSNQPQHF. In nucleotides, the CDR3 is TGCGCCAGCAGCCAACGGGAGGGGGGACCTAGCAATCAGCCCCAGCATTTT. The rearrangement links TRBV4-1 to TRBJ1-5, with D perhaps matching TRBD1 (6 bases). Trimming took 2 bases from V and 0 from J, leaving 14 bases between them. CDR1 MGHRA and CDR2 YSYEKL come from the germline V gene. This CDR3 spans 17 amino acids.

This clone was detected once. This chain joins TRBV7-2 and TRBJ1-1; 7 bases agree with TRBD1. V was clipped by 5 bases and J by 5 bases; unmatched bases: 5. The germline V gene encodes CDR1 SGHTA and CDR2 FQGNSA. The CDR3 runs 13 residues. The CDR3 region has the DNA TGTGCCAGCAGCCCCGGGACAGCTACTGAAGCTTTCTTT. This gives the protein CASSPGTATEAFF.

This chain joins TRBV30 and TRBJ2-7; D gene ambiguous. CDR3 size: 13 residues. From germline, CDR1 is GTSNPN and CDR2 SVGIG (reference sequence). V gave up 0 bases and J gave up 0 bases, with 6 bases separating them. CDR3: CAWSVQSSYEQYF. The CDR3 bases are TGTGCCTGGAGTGTACAGAGCTCCTACGAGCAGTACTTC. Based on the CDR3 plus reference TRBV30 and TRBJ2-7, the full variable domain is SQTIHQWPATLVQPVGSPLSLECTVEGTSNPNLYWYRQAAGRGLQLLFYSVGIGQISSEVPQNLSASRPQDRQFILSSKKLLLSDSGFYLCAWSVQSSYEQYFGPGTRLTVT.

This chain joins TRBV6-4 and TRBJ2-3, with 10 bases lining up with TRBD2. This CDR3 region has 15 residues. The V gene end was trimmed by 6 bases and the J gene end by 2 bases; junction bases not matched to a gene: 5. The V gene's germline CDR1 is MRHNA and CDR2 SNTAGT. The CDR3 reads CASRASGGHTDTQYF. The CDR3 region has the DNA TGTGCCAGCAGGGCTAGCGGGGGCCACACAGATACGCAGTATTTT.

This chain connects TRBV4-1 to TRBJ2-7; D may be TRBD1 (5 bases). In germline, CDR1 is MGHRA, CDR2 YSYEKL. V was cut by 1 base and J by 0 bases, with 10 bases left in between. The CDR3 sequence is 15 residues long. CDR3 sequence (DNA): TGCGCCAGCAGCCAAGTAATCACAGGCTCCTACGAGCAGTACTTC. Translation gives CASSQVITGSYEQYF.

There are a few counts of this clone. The CDR3 is CASSSRDRWREGYTF. The CDR3 coding sequence is TGTGCCAGCAGCTCCCGGGACCGCTGGAGGGAGGGCTACACCTTC. V and J are TRBV7-9 and TRBJ1-2; D perhaps matches TRBD1 (5 bases). Trimming pared 4 bases from V and 8 bases from J, leaving 20 bases between. The germline gives CDR1 SEHNR, CDR2 FQNEAQ (reference sequence). The CDR3 consists of 15 residues.